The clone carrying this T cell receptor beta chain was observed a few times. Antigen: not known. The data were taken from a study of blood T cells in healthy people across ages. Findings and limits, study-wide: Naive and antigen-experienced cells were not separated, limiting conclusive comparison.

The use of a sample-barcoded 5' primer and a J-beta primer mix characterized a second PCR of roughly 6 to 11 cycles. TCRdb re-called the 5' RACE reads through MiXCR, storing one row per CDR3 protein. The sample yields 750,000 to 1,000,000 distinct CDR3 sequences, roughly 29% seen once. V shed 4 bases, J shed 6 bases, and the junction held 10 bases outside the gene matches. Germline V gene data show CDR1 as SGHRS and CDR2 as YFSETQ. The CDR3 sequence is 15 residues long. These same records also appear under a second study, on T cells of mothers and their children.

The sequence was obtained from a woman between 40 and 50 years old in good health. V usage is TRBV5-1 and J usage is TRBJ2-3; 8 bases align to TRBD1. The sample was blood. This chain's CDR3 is CASSPGQGTADTQYF. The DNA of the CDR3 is TGCGCCAGCAGCCCTGGACAGGGCACGGCGGATACGCAGTATTTT.